This TCR beta chain was retrieved from a study of blood T cells in healthy people across ages. For this clonotype: Its target is not known. A clone one base away is much larger, so this may be a read error.

Researchers collected 9.5 to 10 milliliters of peripheral blood from every single donor. V was cut by 8 bases and J by 6 bases, with 14 bases left in between. The CDR3 runs to 13 residues. CDR1 is MNHNY, CDR2 SVGAGI, per germline (reference sequence). General study results and limits: Age brought a roughly linear fall in TCR beta diversity measured per million T cells. Unsorted PBMC input precluded a conclusive naive versus antigen-experienced comparison.

A second about 6 to 11 cycle PCR used barcoded and J-beta primers. Each cDNA molecule received a tag from a template-switch adaptor that had 12 random nucleotides. TCRdb reanalysed the 5' RACE reads using MiXCR and keeps one entry per CDR3 protein. The sample has around 600,000 distinct CDR3 sequences; 45% to 55% are singletons. The chain links TRBV6-6 to TRBJ2-1, with D hard to call. The source of this sequence is an older man in good health. Sequences were obtained from blood. The CDR3 is CASDALTGNEQFF. For the CDR3, the DNA is TGTGCCAGCGATGCCCTCACGGGCAATGAGCAGTTCTTC.